A selection of T cell receptor beta chains follows, all from one sample in a study of cytomegalovirus exposure and HLA in healthy donors. Measured with immunoSEQ multiplex PCR; TCRdb has only the in-frame clones, and not every one. The data contain under 85,000 clones, 60% to 85% of them seen just once; the ten biggest clones take up less than 2%. The sample taken for sequencing was PBMCs. Every receptor here comes from a middle-aged man in good health and CMV-seronegative. Both conserved end residues are part of each CDR3. Fields, in order: D gene, clone size, J gene, V gene, CDR3 DNA, CDR3 protein. The D gene is left open where the match is weak. Rows give clone size only sometimes, using once, few, many, or a class for an expanded clone.

TRBD1,.,TRBJ2-3,TRBV4-1,TGCGCCAGCAGCCAAGTCCACTGGACAGGGGACGATACGCAGTATTTT,CASSQVHWTGDDTQYF
.,.,TRBJ1-2,TRBV7-9,TGTGCCAGCAGCTTAGCCCGGAGGGTCGGCTATGGCTACACCTTC,CASSLARRVGYGYTF
.,.,TRBJ2-7,TRBV7-9,TGTGCCAGCAGCTCAAACGAGGGTGCGGGCTACGAGCAGTACTTC,CASSSNEGAGYEQYF
.,.,TRBJ2-1,TRBV28,TGTGCCAGCAGCCGAGGCGGAGCCTACAATGAGCAGTTCTTC,CASSRGGAYNEQFF
TRBD2,.,TRBJ2-6,TRBV7-9,TGTGCCAGCAGCTGGACGGGGCGGGGGACCTCCTCTGGGGCCAACGTCCTGACTTTC,CASSWTGRGTSSGANVLTF
TRBD1,once,TRBJ1-2,TRBV6-5,TGTGCCAGCAGTTACGAACCGGGACAGGGAGGTGGCTACACCTTC,CASSYEPGQGGGYTF
.,few,TRBJ1-1,TRBV2,TGTGCCAGCAGTGGGATCAGGGACACTGAAGCTTTCTTT,CASSGIRDTEAFF
TRBD1,.,TRBJ2-2,TRBV6-1,TGTGCCAGCAGCGCCGGGACAGGAACAACCGGGGAGCTGTTTTTT,CASSAGTGTTGELFF
.,.,TRBJ1-1,TRBV19,TGTGCCAGTAGTCCGACAGGTAAAACTGAAGCTTTCTTT,CASSPTGKTEAFF
.,few,TRBJ2-3,TRBV7-2,TGTGCCAGCAGAATACCGGGACTCAGGACAGATACGCAGTATTTT,CASRIPGLRTDTQYF
.,.,TRBJ2-7,TRBV5-1,TGCGCCAGCAGCTTAGACAGATCCTACGAGCAGTACTTC,CASSLDRSYEQYF
.,.,TRBJ2-7,TRBV28,TGTGCCAGCAACAGACGAGCCTACGAGCAGTACTTC,CASNRRAYEQYF
.,.,TRBJ2-7,TRBV11-2,TGTGCCAGCAGCTTGAGGGCCGTGCAGTACTTC,CASSLRAVQYF
.,.,TRBJ1-2,TRBV4-1,TGCGCCAGCAGCCAAGGAGAAGGGACAAACTATGGCTACACCTTC,CASSQGEGTNYGYTF
.,.,TRBJ2-5,TRBV11-1,TGTGCCAGCAGCCAGGACAGCATCGGCCTACGAGAGCAGTACTTC,CASSQDSIGLREQYF
.,.,TRBJ2-3,TRBV29-1,TGCAGCGTTGAACAGGGTACAGATACGCAGTATTTT,CSVEQGTDTQYF
TRBD2,.,TRBJ2-5,TRBV11-2,TGTGCCAGCAGCTACCGAGCGGGAGGGCCGTTAGAGACCCAGTACTTC,CASSYRAGGPLETQYF
TRBD1,.,TRBJ2-6,TRBV19,TGTGCCAGTAGTATCGGGACAGGGGGATCTGGGGCCAACGTCCTGACTTTC,CASSIGTGGSGANVLTF
TRBD1,.,TRBJ2-2,TRBV28,TGTGCCAGCAGTTCCCCGGGACAGGTCTCCACCGGGGAGCTGTTTTTT,CASSSPGQVSTGELFF
.,.,TRBJ2-5,TRBV6-1,TGTGCCAGCAGTGCGGAGACCCAGTACTTC,CASSAETQYF
TRBD2,.,TRBJ2-7,TRBV7-9,TGTTCCAGCAGCTTAGGAGCAGGCGGGAGTCCCGGGTCGAGTGGGGAGCAGTACTTC,CSSSLGAGGSPGSSGEQYF
TRBD1,.,TRBJ2-7,TRBV2,TGTGCCAGCAGTTGGACAGGGTATAGCGAGCAGTACTTC,CASSWTGYSEQYF
TRBD2,.,TRBJ2-3,TRBV28,TGTGCCAGCAGCCCCGGACTAGCGGGAGAAACAGATACGCAGTATTTT,CASSPGLAGETDTQYF
TRBD1,.,TRBJ2-1,TRBV4-1,TGCGCCAGCAGCCACTGGGACAGGGTGTGGGAGCAGTTCTTC,CASSHWDRVWEQFF
.,.,TRBJ2-3,TRBV7-2,TGTGCCAGCAGCCACGCGCTCCGGGACACAGATACGCAGTATTTT,CASSHALRDTDTQYF
.,once,TRBJ2-3,TRBV11-2,TGTGCCAGCAGCTTCTCAGATACGCAGTATTTT,CASSFSDTQYF
.,.,TRBJ1-5,TRBV9,TGTGCCAGCAGCGTATCAGGGCAGTCCAATCAGCCCCAGCATTTT,CASSVSGQSNQPQHF
.,few,TRBJ2-1,TRBV6-5,TGTGCCAGCAGGTCCAGGGGCGGGGGTTACAATGAGCAGTTCTTC,CASRSRGGGYNEQFF
.,.,TRBJ2-7,TRBV5-1,TGCGCCAGCAGCTTGGCAAAGCCCTACGAGCAGTACTTC,CASSLAKPYEQYF
TRBD1,.,TRBJ2-4,TRBV7-9,TGTGCCAGCAGCTTAGTAACCGGGACAGGGGACATTCAGTACTTC,CASSLVTGTGDIQYF
.,.,TRBJ1-2,TRBV19,TGTGCCACCCAGACAGGACTTAACTATGGCTACACCTTC,CATQTGLNYGYTF
.,.,TRBJ2-3,TRBV6-5,TGTGCCAGCAGTTACTCCCTATACTACGATACGCAGTATTTT,CASSYSLYYDTQYF
TRBD2,.,TRBJ2-2,TRBV7-2,TGTGCCAGCAGCTTTTCTAGCGGGAACACCGGGGAGCTGTTTTTT,CASSFSSGNTGELFF
TRBD1,once,TRBJ1-2,TRBV30,TGTGCCTGGACCACGACAGGGAACTATGGCTACACCTTC,CAWTTTGNYGYTF
.,.,TRBJ1-6,TRBV7-2,TGTGCCAGCAGCTTAGGTGCCAGGGGCGGATTTTCTTCACCCCTCCACTTT,CASSLGARGGFSSPLHF
.,once,TRBJ2-7,TRBV18,TGTGCCAGCTCACGAATTAGGGGGGGCTACGAGCAGTACTTC,CASSRIRGGYEQYF
TRBD1,once,TRBJ2-2,TRBV27,TGTGCCAGCAGTTTAGGGACAGGGGACACCGGGGAGCTGTTTTTT,CASSLGTGDTGELFF
.,.,TRBJ2-7,TRBV5-1,TGCGCCAGCGGGCCCCAGGGCTCCTACGAGCAGTACTTC,CASGPQGSYEQYF
.,once,TRBJ1-3,TRBV11-2,TGTGCCAGCAGCCAGACAGCTGTATTCTCTGGAAACACCATATATTTT,CASSQTAVFSGNTIYF
.,.,TRBJ2-1,TRBV19,TGTGCCAGTAGCGAAAACAGGGTTATCGATGAGCAGTTCTTC,CASSENRVIDEQFF
.,.,TRBJ2-7,TRBV20-1,TGCAGTGCTAACCAGAACTACGAGCAGTACTTC,CSANQNYEQYF
.,few,TRBJ2-3,TRBV5-1,TGCGCCAGCAGCTTCGGCGGGACGAGCACAGATACGCAGTATTTT,CASSFGGTSTDTQYF
TRBD1,.,TRBJ1-6,TRBV5-4,TGTGCCAGCAGCTTGGGACAGGGTTATAATTCACCCCTCCACTTT,CASSLGQGYNSPLHF
TRBD2,.,TRBJ2-2,TRBV27,TGTGCCAGCAGTTCTCGCTCTAGCGGGAGGACCCCCACCGGGGAGCTGTTTTTT,CASSSRSSGRTPTGELFF
TRBD2,.,TRBJ2-1,TRBV5-1,TGCGCCAGCCAACCTGCCGGGACTAGCACCAATGAGCAGTTCTTC,CASQPAGTSTNEQFF
TRBD1,.,TRBJ2-6,TRBV9,TGTGCCAGCAGCCCCCGGGACAGACGCTCTGGGGCCAACGGCCTGACTTTC,CASSPRDRRSGANGLTF
TRBD2,.,TRBJ2-7,TRBV28,TGTGCCAGCAGTTCACTAGCGGGAGTCGGCGAGCAGTACTTC,CASSSLAGVGEQYF
.,.,TRBJ2-3,TRBV28,TGTGCCAGCAGTTTTCGTTGGCGGGACACAGATACGCAGTATTTT,CASSFRWRDTDTQYF
TRBD2,.,TRBJ2-7,TRBV2,TGTGCCAGCAGCTCTTTCGAGCGGGGGACCTACGAGCAGTACTTC,CASSSFERGTYEQYF
.,once,TRBJ2-5,TRBV2,TGTGCCAGTCGACAGCAAGAGACCCAGTACTTC,CASRQQETQYF
.,.,TRBJ1-5,TRBV28,TGTGCCAGCCGAACAATTAGCAATCAGCCTCAGCATTTT,CASRTISNQPQHF
.,.,TRBJ1-5,TRBV18,TGTGCCAGCTCAGGGCCGGGGGTGGTTCCCCAGCATTTT,CASSGPGVVPQHF
.,.,TRBJ1-1,TRBV30,TGTGCCTGGAGTGTACTCGATCGGGGGGCTGAAAGTGAAGCTTTCTTT,CAWSVLDRGAESEAFF
.,.,TRBJ2-6,TRBV25-1,TGTGCCAGCGCGCATGGTGGGGCCAACGTCCTGACTTTC,CASAHGGANVLTF
.,.,TRBJ1-1,TRBV20-1,TGCAGTGCTAGGTTCAATGAAGCTTTCTTT,CSARFNEAFF